This entry features one T cell receptor beta chain sequence. Antigen: not known. This record comes from a study of Tregs in tolerant kidney transplant recipients. General study results and limits: Changing PCR primers prevented nucleotide comparison between some patients' samples. This study did not directly address biological reproducibility.

CDR3 length: 15 residues. Germline V gene data show CDR1 as LNHDA and CDR2 as SQIVND (reference sequence). V dropped 2 bases and J dropped 3 bases, with 11 bases sitting between them. Related graft donors supplied nonmyeloablative bone marrow transplants, and mixed chimerism was transient. TCRdb's copy holds only in-frame clones and misses some; the assay was immunoSEQ multiplex PCR. The data contain around 64,000 clones, about 89% of them seen just once; the ten biggest clones take up 3.5% to 4%. The receptor comes from a human patient who received a combined kidney and bone marrow transplant. Some T cells may have come from the graft donor. This chain links TRBV19 with TRBJ1-5; tentative D call: TRBD1 (6 bases). The sequencing used CD4+ T cells from blood (PBMCs), collected 6 months after the transplant. The CDR3 reads CASSILDSPNQPQHF. The CDR3 DNA follows: TGTGCCAGTAGTATATTGGACAGTCCCAATCAGCCCCAGCATTTT.